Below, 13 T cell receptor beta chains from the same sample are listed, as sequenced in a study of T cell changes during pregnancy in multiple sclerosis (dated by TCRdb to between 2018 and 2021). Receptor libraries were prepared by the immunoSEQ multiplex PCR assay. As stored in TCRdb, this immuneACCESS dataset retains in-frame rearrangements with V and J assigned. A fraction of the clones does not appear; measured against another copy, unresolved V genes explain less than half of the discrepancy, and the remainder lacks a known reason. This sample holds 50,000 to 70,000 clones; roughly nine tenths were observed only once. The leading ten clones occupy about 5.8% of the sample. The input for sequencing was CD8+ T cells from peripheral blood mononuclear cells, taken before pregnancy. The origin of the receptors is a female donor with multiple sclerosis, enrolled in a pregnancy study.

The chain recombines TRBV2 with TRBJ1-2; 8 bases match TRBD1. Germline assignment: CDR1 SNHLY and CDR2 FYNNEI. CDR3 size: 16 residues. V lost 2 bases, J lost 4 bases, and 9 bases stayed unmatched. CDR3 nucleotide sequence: TGTGCCAGCAGTGAAACTGACAGGGGAATAGGCTATGGCTACACCTTC. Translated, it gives CASSETDRGIGYGYTF.

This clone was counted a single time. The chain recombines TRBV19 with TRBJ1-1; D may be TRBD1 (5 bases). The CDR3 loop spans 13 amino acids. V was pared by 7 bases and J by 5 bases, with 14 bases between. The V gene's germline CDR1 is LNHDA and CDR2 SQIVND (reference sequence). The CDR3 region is CASIGGGRTEAFF. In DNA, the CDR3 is TGTGCCAGTATTGGGGGGGGGAGGACTGAAGCTTTCTTT.

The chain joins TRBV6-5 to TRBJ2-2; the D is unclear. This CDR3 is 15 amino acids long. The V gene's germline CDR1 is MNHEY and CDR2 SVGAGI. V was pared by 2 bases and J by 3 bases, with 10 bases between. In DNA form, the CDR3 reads TGTGCCAGCAGTTACGGTCTGGCGGACACCGGGGAGCTGTTTTTT. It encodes CASSYGLADTGELFF.

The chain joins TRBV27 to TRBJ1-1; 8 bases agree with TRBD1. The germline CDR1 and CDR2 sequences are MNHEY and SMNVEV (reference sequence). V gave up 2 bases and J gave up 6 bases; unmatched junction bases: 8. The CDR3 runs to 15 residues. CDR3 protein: CASSLIGGQGPEAFF. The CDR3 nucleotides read TGTGCCAGCAGTTTAATTGGAGGACAGGGCCCTGAAGCTTTCTTT.

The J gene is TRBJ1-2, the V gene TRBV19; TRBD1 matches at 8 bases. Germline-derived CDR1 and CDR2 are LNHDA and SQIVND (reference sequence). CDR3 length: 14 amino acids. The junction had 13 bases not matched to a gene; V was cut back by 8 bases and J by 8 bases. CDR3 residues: CASFNRQGKEGYTF. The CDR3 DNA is TGTGCCAGTTTCAATCGACAGGGGAAGGAGGGCTACACCTTC.

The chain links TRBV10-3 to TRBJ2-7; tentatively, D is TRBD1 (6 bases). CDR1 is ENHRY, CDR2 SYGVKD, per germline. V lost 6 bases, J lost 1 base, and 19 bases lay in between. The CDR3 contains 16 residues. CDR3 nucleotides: TGTGCCATCAGCCTCGGGCCCCAGGGGACATCCTACGAGCAGTACTTC. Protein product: CAISLGPQGTSYEQYF.

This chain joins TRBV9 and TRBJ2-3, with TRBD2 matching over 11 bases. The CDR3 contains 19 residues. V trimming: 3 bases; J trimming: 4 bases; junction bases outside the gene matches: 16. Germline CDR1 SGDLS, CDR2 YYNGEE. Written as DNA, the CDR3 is TGTGCCAGCAGCGCCCCTCGGGGGTCTAGCGGGGGGAAGTCAGATACGCAGTATTTT. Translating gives CASSAPRGSSGGKSDTQYF.

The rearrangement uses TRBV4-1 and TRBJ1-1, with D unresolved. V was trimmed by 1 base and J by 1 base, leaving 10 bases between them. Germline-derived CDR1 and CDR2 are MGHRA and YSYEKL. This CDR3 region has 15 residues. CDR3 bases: TGCGCCAGCAGCCAAGTGGGCCAGGCGAACACTGAAGCTTTCTTT. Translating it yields CASSQVGQANTEAFF.

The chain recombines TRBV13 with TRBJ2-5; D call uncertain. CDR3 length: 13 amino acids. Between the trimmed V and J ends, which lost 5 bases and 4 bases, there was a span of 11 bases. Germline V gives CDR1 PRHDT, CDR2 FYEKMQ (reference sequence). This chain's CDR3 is CASSDTLGETQYF. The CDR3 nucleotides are TGTGCCAGCAGCGACACTCTGGGAGAGACCCAGTACTTC.

CDR3 region: CASSQEGRGTYNEQFF. CDR3 DNA sequence: TGCGCCAGCAGCCAAGAGGGCAGGGGCACATACAATGAGCAGTTCTTC. V is TRBV4-1 and J is TRBJ2-1; D is perhaps TRBD1 (6 bases). Germline CDR1 MGHRA, CDR2 YSYEKL. V lost 0 bases and J 4 bases, leaving 13 bases between the germline ends. The CDR3 is made up of 16 amino acids.

CDR3 in DNA: TGCGCCAGCAGCGCTGGGGGCGGATATGGCTACACCTTC. Its translation: CASSAGGGYGYTF. The chain is built from TRBV4-1 and TRBJ1-2; possibly TRBD1 for D (6 bases). The germline V and J ends were trimmed by 5 bases and 5 bases, with 12 bases remaining between them. Per the germline V gene, CDR1 is MGHRA and CDR2 is YSYEKL. This CDR3 is built from 13 residues.

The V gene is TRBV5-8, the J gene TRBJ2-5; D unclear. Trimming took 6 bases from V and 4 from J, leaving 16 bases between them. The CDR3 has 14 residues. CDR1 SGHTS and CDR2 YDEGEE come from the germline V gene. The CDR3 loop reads CASTHGGLGETQYF. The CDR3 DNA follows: TGTGCCAGCACCCACGGCGGCCTAGGAGAGACCCAGTACTTC.

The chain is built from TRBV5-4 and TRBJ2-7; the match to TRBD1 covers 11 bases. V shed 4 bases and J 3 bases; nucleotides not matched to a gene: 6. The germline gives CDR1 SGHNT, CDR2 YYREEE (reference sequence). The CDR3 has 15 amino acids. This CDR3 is CASSPGQGEVYEQYF. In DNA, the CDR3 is TGTGCCAGCAGCCCGGGACAGGGGGAGGTCTACGAGCAGTACTTC.